The clone carrying this T cell receptor (beta chain) occurred a few times. These data originate in a study of identical twins. TCRdb re-called the 5' RACE reads through MiXCR, storing one row per CDR3 protein. In the table there are roughly 500,000 distinct CDR3 sequences, approximately 22% of which are singletons. The V gene lost 2 bases and the J gene lost 3 bases, with 13 bases spanning the gap. The CDR3 has 15 residues. Germline loops: CDR1 DFQATT, CDR2 SNEGSKA (reference sequence). These records were also assigned to another study, of T cells expressing NK-cell markers.

The rearrangement links TRBV20-1 to TRBJ1-4; D may be TRBD1 (5 bases). This clonotype originated in a woman between 18 and 30 years old in good health. Sequencing was done on a sample of CD4+ T cells sorted from blood. The CDR3 region is CSARMGGSANEKLFF. In DNA, the CDR3 is TGCAGTGCTAGAATGGGGGGATCGGCTAATGAAAAACTGTTTTTT.